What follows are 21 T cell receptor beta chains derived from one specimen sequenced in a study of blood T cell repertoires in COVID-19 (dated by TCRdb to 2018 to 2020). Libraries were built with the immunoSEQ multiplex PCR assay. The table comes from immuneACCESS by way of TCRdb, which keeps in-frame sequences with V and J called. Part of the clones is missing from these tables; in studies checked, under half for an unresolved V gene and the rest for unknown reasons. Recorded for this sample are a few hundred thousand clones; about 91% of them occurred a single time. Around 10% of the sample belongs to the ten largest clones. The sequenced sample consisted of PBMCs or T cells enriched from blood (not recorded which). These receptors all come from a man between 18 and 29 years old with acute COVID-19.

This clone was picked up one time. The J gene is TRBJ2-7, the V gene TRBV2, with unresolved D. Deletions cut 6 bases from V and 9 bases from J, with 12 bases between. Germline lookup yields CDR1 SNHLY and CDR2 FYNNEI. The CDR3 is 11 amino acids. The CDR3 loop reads CASRVERGQYF. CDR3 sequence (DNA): TGTGCCAGCAGGGTTGAGCGTGGGCAGTACTTC.

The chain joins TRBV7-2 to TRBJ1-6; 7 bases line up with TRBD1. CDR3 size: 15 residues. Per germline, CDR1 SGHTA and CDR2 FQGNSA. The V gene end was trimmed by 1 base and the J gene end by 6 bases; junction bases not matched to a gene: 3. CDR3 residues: CASSLVGQVNSPLHF. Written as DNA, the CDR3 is TGTGCCAGCAGCTTAGTAGGACAGGTTAATTCACCCCTCCACTTT.

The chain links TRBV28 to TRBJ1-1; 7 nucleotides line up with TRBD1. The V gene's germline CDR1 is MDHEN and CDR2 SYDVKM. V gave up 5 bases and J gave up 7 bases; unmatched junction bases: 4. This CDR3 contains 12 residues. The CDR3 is CASSLQGDEAFF. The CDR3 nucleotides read TGTGCCAGCAGTCTTCAGGGGGATGAAGCTTTCTTT.

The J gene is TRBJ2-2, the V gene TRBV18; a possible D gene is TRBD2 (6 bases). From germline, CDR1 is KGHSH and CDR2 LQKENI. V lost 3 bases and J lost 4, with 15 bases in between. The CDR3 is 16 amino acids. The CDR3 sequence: CASSPGLHSGTGELFF. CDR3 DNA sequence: TGTGCCAGCTCACCCGGACTACACAGCGGCACCGGGGAGCTGTTTTTT.

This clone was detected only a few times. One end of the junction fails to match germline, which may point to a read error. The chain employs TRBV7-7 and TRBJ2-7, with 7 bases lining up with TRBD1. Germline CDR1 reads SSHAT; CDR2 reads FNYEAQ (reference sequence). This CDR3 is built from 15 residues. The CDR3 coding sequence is TGTGCTAGCAGCTTAGAGGCAGGGGGTTCCTACGAGCAGTACTTC. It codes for CASSLEAGGSYEQYF.

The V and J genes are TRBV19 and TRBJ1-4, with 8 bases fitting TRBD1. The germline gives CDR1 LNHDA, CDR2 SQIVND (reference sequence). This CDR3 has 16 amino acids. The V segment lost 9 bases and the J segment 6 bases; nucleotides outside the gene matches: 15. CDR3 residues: CASRPLDETGDEKLFF. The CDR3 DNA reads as TGTGCCAGCCGCCCGCTGGATGAGACAGGGGATGAAAAACTGTTTTTT. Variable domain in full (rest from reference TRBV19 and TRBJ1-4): DGGITQSPKYLFRKEGQNVTLSCEQNLNHDAMYWYRQDPGQGLRLIYYSQIVNDFQKGDIAEGYSVSREKKESFPLTVTSAQKNPTAFYLCASRPLDETGDEKLFFGSGTQLSVL.

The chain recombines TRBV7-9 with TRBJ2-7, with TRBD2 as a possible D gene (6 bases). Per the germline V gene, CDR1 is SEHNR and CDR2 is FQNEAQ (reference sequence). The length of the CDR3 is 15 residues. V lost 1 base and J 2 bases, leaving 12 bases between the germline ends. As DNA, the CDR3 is TGTGCCAGCAGCTTAGATGGGGGGATCCCCTACGAGCAGTACTTC. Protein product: CASSLDGGIPYEQYF.

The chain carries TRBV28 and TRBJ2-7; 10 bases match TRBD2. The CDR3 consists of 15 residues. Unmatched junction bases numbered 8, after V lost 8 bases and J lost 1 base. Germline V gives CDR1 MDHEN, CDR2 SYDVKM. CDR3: CASASGLADSYEQYF. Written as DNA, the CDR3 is TGTGCCAGCGCAAGCGGACTAGCGGATTCCTACGAGCAGTACTTC.

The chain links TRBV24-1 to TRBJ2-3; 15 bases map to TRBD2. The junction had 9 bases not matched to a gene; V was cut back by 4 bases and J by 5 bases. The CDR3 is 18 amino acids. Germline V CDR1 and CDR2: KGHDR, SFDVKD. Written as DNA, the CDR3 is TGTGCCACCAGTGACCAGCCGGGACTAGCGGGAGGTCGAGATACGCAGTATTTT. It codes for CATSDQPGLAGGRDTQYF.

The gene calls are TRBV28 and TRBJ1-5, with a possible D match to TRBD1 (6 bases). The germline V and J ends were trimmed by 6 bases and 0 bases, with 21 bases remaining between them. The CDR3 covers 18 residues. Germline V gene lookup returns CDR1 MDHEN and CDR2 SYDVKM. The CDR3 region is CASRTAGASFYSNQPQHF. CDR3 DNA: TGTGCCAGCAGGACGGCAGGGGCTTCCTTTTATAGCAATCAGCCCCAGCATTTT.

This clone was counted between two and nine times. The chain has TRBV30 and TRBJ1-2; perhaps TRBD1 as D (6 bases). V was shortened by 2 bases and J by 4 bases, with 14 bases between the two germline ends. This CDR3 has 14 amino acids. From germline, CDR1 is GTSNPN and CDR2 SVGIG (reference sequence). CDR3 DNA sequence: TGTGCCTGGAGTACACAGACAGGCCCCTATGGCTACACCTTC. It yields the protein CAWSTQTGPYGYTF.

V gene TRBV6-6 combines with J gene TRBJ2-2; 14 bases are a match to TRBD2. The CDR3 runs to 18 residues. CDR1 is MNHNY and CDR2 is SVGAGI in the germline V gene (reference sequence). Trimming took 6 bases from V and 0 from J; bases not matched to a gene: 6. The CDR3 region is CASRRLAGGPANTGELFF. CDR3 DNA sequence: TGTGCCAGCAGGCGACTAGCGGGAGGGCCCGCGAACACCGGGGAGCTGTTTTTT.

The CDR3 sequence: CAISESTYEQYF. CDR3 coding DNA: TGTGCCATCAGTGAATCTACCTACGAGCAGTACTTC. V gene TRBV10-3 combines with J gene TRBJ2-7, with D hard to call. The germline V gene encodes CDR1 ENHRY and CDR2 SYGVKD. The CDR3 is 12 amino acids. The germline V and J ends were trimmed by 3 bases and 2 bases, with 5 bases remaining between them.

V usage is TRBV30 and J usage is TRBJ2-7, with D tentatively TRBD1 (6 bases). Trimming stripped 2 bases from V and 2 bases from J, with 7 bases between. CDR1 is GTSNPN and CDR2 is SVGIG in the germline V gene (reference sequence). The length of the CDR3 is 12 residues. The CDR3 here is CAWSRDTYEQYF. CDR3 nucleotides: TGTGCCTGGAGTCGGGACACCTACGAGCAGTACTTC.

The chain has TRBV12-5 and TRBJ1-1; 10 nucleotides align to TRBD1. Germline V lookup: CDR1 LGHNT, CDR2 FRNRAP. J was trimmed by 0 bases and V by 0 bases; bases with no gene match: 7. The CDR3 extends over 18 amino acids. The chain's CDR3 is CASGLVLGTGVMNTEAFF. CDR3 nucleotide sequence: TGTGCTAGTGGTTTGGTTCTCGGGACAGGGGTCATGAACACTGAAGCTTTCTTT. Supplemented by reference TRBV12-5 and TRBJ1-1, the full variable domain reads DARVTQTPRHKVTEMGQEVTMRCQPILGHNTVFWYRQTMMQGLELLAYFRNRAPLDDSGMPKDRFSAEMPDATLATLKIQPSEPRDSAVYFCASGLVLGTGVMNTEAFFGQGTRLTVV.

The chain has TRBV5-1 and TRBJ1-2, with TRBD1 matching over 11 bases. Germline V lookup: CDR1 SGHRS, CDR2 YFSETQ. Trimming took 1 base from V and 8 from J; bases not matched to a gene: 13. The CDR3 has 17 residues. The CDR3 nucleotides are TGCGCCAGCAGCTTGTCCCCCCCCGGGACAGGGGGAGGAGGCTACACCTTC. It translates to CASSLSPPGTGGGGYTF.

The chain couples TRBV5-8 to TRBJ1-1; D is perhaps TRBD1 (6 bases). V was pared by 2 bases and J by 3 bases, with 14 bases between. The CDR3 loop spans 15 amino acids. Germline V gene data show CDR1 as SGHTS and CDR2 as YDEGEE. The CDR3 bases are TGTGCCAGCAGCTTTGAGGGCAGGGGTGACACTGAAGCTTTCTTT. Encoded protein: CASSFEGRGDTEAFF.

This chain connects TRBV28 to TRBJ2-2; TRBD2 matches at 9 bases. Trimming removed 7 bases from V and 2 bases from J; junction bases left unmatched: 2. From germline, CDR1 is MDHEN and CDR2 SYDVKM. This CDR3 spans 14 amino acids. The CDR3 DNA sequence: TGTGCCAGCACTAGCGGGATTAACACCGGGGAGCTGTTTTTT. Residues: CASTSGINTGELFF.

The CDR3 nucleotides are TGTGCCAGCAGCTTAGATCTGGGTGCGGGGACTAATGAAAAACTGTTTTTT. Its translation: CASSLDLGAGTNEKLFF. The V and J genes are TRBV11-3 and TRBJ1-4; unclear D gene. Trimming took 0 bases from V and 2 from J, leaving 13 bases between them. Germline-derived CDR1 and CDR2 are SGHNT and YENEEA. The CDR3 consists of 17 residues.

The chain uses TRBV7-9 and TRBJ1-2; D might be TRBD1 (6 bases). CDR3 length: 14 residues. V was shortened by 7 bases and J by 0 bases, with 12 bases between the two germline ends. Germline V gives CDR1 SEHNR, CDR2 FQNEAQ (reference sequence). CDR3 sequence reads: CASTFRGANYGYTF. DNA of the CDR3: TGTGCCAGCACCTTCAGGGGAGCTAACTATGGCTACACCTTC. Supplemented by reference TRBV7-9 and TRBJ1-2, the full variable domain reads DTGVSQNPRHKITKRGQNVTFRCDPISEHNRLYWYRQTLGQGPEFLTYFQNEAQLEKSRLLSDRFSAERPKGSFSTLEIQRTEQGDSAMYLCASTFRGANYGYTFGSGTRLTVV.

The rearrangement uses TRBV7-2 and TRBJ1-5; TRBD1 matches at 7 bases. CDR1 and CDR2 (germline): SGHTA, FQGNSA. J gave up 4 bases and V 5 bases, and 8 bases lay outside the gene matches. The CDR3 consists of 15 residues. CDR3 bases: TGTGCCAGCAGCCAATCCGGGACAGTAAATCAGCCCCAGCATTTT. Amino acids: CASSQSGTVNQPQHF.